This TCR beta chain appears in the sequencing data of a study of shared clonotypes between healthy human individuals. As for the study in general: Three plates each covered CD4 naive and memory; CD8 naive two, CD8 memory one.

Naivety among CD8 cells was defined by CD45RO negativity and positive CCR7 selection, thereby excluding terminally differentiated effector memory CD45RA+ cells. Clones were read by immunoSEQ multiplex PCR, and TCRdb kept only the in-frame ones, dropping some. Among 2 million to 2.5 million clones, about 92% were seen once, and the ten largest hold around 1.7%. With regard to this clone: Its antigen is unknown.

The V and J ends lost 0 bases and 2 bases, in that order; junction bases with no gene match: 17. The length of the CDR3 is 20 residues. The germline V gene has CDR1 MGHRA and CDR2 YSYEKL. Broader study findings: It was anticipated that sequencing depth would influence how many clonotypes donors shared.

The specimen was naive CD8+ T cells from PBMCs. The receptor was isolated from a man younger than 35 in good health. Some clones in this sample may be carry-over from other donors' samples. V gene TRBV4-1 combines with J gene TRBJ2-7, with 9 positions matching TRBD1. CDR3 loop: CASSQDQRGRSGTGPYEQYF. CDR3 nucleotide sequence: TGCGCCAGCAGCCAAGATCAGAGGGGTCGGAGTGGGACAGGGCCCTACGAGCAGTACTTC.